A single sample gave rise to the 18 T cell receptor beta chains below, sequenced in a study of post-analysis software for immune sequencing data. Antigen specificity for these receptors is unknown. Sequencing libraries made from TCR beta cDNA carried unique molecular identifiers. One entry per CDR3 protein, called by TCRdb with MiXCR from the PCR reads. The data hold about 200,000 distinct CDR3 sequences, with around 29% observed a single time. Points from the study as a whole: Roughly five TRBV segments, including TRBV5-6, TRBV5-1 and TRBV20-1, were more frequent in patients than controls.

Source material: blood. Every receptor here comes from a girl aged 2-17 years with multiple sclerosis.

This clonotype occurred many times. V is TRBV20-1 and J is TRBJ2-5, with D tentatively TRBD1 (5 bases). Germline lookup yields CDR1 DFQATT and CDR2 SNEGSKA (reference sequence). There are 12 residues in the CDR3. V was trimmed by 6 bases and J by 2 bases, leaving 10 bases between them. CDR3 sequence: CSASDTQETQYF. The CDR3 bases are TGCAGTGCCTCGGACACACAAGAGACCCAGTACTTC.

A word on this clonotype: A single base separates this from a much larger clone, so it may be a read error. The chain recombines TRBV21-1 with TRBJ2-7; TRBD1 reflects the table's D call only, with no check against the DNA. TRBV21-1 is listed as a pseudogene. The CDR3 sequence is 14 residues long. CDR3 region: CASSSQDIKNEQYF. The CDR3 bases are TGTGCCAGCAGCTCCCAGGACATTAAAAACGAGCAGTACTTC.

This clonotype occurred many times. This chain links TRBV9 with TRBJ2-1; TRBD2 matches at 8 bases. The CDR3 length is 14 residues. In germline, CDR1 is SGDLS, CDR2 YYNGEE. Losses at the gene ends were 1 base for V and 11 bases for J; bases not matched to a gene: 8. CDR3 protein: CASSVPSGQPKQFF. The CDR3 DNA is TGTGCCAGCAGCGTACCTAGCGGGCAACCGAAGCAGTTCTTC.

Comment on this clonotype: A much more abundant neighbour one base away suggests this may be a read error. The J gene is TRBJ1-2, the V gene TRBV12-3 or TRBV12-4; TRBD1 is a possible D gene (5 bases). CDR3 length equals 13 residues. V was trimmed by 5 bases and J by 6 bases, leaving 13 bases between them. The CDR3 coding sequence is TGTGCCAGCAGTCCCGACAGAGAACATGGCTACACCTTC. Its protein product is CASSPDREHGYTF.

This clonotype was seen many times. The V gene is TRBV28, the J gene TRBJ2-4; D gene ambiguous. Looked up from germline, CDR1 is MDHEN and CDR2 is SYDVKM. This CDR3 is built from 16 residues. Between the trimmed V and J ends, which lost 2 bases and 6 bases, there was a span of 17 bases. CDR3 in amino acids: CASSLTRPHGGNIQYF. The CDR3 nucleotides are TGTGCCAGCAGTTTAACGCGACCCCATGGCGGAAACATTCAGTACTTC.

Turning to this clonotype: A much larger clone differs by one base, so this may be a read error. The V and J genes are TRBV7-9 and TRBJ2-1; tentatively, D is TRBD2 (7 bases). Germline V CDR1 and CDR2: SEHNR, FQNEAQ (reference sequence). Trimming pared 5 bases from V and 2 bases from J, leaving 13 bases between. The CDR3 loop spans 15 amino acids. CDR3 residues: CASSRGASAYNEQFF. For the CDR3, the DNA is TGTGCCAGCAGCCGGGGGGCTAGCGCCTACAATGAGCAGTTCTTC.

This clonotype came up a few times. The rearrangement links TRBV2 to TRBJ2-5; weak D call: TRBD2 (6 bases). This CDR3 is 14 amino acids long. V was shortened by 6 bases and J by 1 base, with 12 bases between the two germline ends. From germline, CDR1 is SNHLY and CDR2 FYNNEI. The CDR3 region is CASRDRRVQETQYF. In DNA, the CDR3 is TGTGCCAGCAGGGATAGGAGGGTCCAAGAGACCCAGTACTTC.

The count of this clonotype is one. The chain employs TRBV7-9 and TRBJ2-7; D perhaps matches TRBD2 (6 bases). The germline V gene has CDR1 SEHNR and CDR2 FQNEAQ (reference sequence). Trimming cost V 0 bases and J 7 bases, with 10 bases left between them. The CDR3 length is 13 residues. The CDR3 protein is CASSLAPGGEQYF. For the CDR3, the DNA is TGTGCCAGCAGCTTAGCCCCAGGAGGGGAGCAGTACTTC.

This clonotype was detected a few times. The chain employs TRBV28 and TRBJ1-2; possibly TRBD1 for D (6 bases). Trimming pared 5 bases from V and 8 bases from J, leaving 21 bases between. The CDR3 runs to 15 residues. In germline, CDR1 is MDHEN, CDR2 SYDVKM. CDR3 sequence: CASSPSGKGGNGYTF. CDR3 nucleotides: TGTGCCAGCAGTCCGAGCGGCAAGGGGGGAAACGGCTACACCTTC.

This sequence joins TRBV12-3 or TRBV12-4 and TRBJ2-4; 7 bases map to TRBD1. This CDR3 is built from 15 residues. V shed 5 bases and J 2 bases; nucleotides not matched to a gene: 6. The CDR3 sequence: CASSPRGKTKNIQYF. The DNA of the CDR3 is TGTGCCAGCAGTCCCAGGGGGAAAACCAAAAACATTCAGTACTTC.

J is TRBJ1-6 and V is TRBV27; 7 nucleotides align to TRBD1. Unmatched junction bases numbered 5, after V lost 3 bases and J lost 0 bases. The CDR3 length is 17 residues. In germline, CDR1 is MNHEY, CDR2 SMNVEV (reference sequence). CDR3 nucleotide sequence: TGTGCCAGCAGTTTTCCGAGGGGGCTCTCCTATAATTCACCCCTCCACTTT. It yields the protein CASSFPRGLSYNSPLHF.

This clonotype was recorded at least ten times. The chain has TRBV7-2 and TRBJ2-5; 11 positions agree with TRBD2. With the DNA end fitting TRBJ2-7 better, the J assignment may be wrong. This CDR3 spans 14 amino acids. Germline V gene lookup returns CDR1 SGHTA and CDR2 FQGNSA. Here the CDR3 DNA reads TGTGCCAGCAGGCATTCTAGCGGGAGGTACGAGCAGTACTTC. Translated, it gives CASRHSSGRYEQYF.

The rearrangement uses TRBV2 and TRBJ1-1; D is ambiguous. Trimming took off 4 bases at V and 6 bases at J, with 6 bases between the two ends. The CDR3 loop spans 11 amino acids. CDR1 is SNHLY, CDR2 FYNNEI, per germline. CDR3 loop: CASSASAEAFF. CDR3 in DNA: TGTGCCAGCAGTGCTAGCGCTGAAGCTTTCTTT.

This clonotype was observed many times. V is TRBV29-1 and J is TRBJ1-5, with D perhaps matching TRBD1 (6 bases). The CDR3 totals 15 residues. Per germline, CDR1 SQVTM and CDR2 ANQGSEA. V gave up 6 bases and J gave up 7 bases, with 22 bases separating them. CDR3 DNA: TGCAGCGTCGCCTTGTCCGGACAGTCAAGACAGCCCCAGCATTTT. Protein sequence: CSVALSGQSRQPQHF.

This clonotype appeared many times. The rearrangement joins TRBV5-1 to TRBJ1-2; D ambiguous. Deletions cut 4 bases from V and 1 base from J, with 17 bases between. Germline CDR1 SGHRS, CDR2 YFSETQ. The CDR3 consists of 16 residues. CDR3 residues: CASSRSGRPINYGYTF. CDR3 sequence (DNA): TGCGCCAGCAGCCGCTCCGGACGGCCGATTAACTATGGCTACACCTTC.

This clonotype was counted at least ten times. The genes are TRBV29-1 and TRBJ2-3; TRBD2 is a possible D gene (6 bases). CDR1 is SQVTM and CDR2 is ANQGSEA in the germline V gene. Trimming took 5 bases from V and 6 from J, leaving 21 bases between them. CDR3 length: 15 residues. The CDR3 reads CSVPLLAGTLDTQYF. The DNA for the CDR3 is TGCAGCGTTCCCCTCCTGGCGGGGACTCTCGATACGCAGTATTTT.

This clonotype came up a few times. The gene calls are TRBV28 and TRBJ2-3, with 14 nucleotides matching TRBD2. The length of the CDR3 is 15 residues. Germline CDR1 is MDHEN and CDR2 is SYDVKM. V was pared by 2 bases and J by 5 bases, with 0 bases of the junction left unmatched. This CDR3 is CASSLGTSGRDTQYF. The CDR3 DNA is TGTGCCAGCAGTTTAGGGACTAGCGGGAGAGATACGCAGTATTTT.

CDR3 region: CASISGTSGYNEQFF. CDR3 nucleotides: TGCGCCAGCATCTCTGGGACTAGCGGGTACAATGAGCAGTTCTTC. This sequence joins TRBV5-1 and TRBJ2-1; 12 bases fit TRBD2. This CDR3 spans 15 amino acids. V shed 6 bases and J 4 bases; nucleotides not matched to a gene: 5. The germline V gene has CDR1 SGHRS and CDR2 YFSETQ.